Included here is one T cell receptor (beta chain) sequence, with context. Only in-frame clones appear in the TCRdb table, and some are missing; sequencing was by immunoSEQ multiplex PCR. The sample includes around 260,000 clones, 85% to 90% of them seen just once. From germline, CDR1 is SEHNR and CDR2 FQNEAQ (reference sequence). The CDR3 loop spans 17 amino acids. V gave up 1 base and J gave up 2 bases; unmatched junction bases: 8. This entry belongs to a study of blood T cell repertoires in COVID-19. Overall study: COVID-19 samples, acute and convalescent, were from the United States, Italy and Spain.

The chain is built from TRBV7-9 and TRBJ2-3, with 8 nucleotides matching TRBD1. The source is a man aged 25-45 years with acute or convalescent COVID-19. Sequenced sample: peripheral blood. The CDR3 reads CASSLGQGARITDTQYF. As DNA, the CDR3 is TGTGCCAGCAGCTTAGGCCAGGGGGCGCGGATCACAGATACGCAGTATTTT.